The TCR beta chain under discussion was sequenced for a study of CD8 T cells in Susac syndrome. Study-wide background: Patients with Susac syndrome were therapy-naive, on corticosteroids, or on intravenous immunoglobulin alone at blood draw.

Trimming pared 0 bases from V and 1 base from J, leaving 10 bases between. This CDR3 is built from 17 residues. Germline assignment: CDR1 LGHNA and CDR2 YSLEER. Purification of the CD8+ and CD4+ T cells relied on negative isolation, and TEMRA cells underwent FACS enrichment. RNA was extracted with the RNeasy kit, and a quantity of about 0.45 to 1 ug was reverse transcribed using random hexamers. Via MiXCR, TCRdb re-called the immunoSEQ multiplex PCR reads, giving one row per CDR3 protein. The sample records about 83,000 distinct CDR3 sequences, approximately 96% being singletons. The sample consisted of CD8+ T cells from PBMCs. The receptor comes from a human donor with Susac syndrome. The V gene is TRBV4-3, the J gene TRBJ2-6, with D tentatively TRBD1 (5 bases). CDR3 sequence: CASSQEGSGSGANVLTF. The CDR3 DNA reads TGCGCCAGCAGCCAAGAAGGGTCAGGGTCTGGGGCCAACGTCCTGACTTTC.